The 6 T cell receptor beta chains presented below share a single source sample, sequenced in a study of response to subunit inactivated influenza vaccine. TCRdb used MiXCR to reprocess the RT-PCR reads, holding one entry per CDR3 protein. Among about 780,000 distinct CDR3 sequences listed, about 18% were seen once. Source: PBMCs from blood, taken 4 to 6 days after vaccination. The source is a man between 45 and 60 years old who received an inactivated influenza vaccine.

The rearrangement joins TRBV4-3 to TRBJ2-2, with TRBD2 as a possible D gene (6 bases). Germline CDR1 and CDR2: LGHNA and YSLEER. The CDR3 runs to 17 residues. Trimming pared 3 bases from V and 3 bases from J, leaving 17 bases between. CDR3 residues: CASSQGMFREDTGELFF. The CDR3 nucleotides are TGCGCCAGCAGCCAGGGGATGTTTAGGGAGGACACCGGGGAGCTGTTTTTT.

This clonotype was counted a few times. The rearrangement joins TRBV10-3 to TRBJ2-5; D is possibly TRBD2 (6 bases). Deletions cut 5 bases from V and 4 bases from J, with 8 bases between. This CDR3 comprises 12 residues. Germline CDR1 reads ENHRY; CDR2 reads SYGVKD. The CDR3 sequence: CAISPGGETQYF. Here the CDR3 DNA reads TGTGCCATCAGTCCCGGGGGAGAGACCCAGTACTTC.

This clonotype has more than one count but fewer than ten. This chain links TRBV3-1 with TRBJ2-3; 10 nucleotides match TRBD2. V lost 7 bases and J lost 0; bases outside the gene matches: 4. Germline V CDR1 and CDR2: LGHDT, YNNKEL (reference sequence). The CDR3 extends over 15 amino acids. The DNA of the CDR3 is TGTGCCAGCACCCCGACTAGCGGGAGCACAGATACGCAGTATTTT. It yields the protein CASTPTSGSTDTQYF.

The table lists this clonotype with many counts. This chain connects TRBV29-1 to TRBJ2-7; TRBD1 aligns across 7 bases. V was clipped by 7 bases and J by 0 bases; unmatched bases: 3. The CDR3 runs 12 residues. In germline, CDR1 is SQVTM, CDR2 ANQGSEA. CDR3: CSGRTGSYEQYF. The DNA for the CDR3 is TGCAGCGGCCGGACAGGCTCCTACGAGCAGTACTTC.

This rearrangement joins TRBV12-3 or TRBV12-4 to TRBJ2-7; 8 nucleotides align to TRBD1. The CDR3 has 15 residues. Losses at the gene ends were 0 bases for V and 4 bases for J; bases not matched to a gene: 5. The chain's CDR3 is CASSLAFTGGYEQYF. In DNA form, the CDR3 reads TGTGCCAGCAGTTTAGCTTTTACAGGGGGGTACGAGCAGTACTTC.

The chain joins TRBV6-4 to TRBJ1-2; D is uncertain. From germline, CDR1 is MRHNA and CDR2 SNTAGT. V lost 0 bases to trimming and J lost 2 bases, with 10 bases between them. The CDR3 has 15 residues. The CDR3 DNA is TGTGCCAGCAGTGACTCGCCGGGTAAGAACTATGGCTACACCTTC. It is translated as CASSDSPGKNYGYTF.